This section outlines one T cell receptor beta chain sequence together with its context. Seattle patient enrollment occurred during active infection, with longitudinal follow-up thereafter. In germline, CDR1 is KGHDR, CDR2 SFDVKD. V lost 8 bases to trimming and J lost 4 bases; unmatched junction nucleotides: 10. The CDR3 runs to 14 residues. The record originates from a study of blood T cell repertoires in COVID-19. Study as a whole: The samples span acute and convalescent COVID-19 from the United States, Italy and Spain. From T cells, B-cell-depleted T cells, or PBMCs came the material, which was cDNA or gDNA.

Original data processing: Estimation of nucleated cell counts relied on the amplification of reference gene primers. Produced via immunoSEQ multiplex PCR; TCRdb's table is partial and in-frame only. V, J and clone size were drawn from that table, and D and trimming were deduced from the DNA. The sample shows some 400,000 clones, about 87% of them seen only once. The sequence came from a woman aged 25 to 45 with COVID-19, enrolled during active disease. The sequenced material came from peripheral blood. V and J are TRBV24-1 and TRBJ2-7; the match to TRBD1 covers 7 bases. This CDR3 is CATTPVNRGYEQYF. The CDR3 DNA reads TGTGCCACCACTCCGGTGAACAGGGGTTACGAGCAGTACTTC.